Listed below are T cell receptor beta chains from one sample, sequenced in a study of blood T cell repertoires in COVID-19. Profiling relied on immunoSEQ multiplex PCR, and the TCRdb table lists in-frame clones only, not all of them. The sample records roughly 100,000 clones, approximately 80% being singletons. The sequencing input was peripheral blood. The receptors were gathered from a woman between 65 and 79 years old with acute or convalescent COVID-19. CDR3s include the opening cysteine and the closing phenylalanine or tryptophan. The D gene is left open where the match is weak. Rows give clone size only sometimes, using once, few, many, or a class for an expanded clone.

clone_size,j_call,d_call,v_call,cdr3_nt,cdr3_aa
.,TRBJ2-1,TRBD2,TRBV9,TGTGCCAGCAGCGTAGGGGGACTAGCGGGACCTATTTCCTACAATGAGCAGTTCTTC,CASSVGGLAGPISYNEQFF
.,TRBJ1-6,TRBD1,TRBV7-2,TGTGCCAGCAGCTCTATACCGACAGGGGAGGGTTCACCCCTCCACTTT,CASSSIPTGEGSPLHF
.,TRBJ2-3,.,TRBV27,TGTGCCAGCAGGTTCGGGGCAGATACGCAGTATTTT,CASRFGADTQYF
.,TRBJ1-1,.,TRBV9,TGTGCCAGCAGCCAGGGGTATGGGACTGAAGCTTTCTTT,CASSQGYGTEAFF
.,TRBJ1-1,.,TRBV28,TGTGCCAGCAGCCCCGGGATCCGAGCTTTCTTT,CASSPGIRAFF
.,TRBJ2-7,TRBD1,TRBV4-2,TGTGCCAGCGGGACAGGGGCCGAGCAGTACTTC,CASGTGAEQYF
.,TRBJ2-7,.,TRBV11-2,TGTGCCAGCAGCTTAGAAAGCCTCTTCTACGAGCAGTACTTC,CASSLESLFYEQYF
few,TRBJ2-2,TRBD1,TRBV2,TGTGCCAGCAGTGAAAGGCAGGGGGCCGGCGGGGAGCTGTTTTTT,CASSERQGAGGELFF
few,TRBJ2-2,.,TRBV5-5,TGTGCCAGCAGAGTCCTAGGAGCGGGCGGGGAGCTGTTTTTT,CASRVLGAGGELFF
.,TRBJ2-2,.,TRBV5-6,TGTGCCAGCAGACGGCTGGGAGGCACCGGGGAGCTGTTTTTT,CASRRLGGTGELFF
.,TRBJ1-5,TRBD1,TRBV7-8,TGTGCCAGCAGCCACGGACAGGGGAATCAGCCCCAGCATTTT,CASSHGQGNQPQHF
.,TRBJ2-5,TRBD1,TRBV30,TGTGCCTGGAGTGTAGGGGGCGCGGAGACCCAGTACTTC,CAWSVGGAETQYF
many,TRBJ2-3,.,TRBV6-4,TGTGCCAGCAGTGACAGGGGAAGCACAGATACGCAGTATTTT,CASSDRGSTDTQYF
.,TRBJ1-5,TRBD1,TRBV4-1,TGCGCCAGCAGCCCAGGGACAGGGCCCTATAGCAATCAGCCCCAGCATTTT,CASSPGTGPYSNQPQHF
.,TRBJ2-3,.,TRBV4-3,TGCGCCAGCAGTTATACCTTTACGAGGGATACGCAGTATTTT,CASSYTFTRDTQYF
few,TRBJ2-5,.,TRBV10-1,TGCGCCAGCAGTGATGGGGGCAGGACAGAGACCCAGTACTTC,CASSDGGRTETQYF
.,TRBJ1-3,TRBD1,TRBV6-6,TGTGCCAGCAGTTACCGACAGGGGGCTGGAAACACCATATATTTT,CASSYRQGAGNTIYF
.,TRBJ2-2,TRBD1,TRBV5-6,TGTGCCAGCACCCCTAGACAGGGGGCTCTTGGCGGGGAGCTGTTTTTT,CASTPRQGALGGELFF
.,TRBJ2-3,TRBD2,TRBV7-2,TGTGCCAGCAGCTTAGCAGACCTAGCGGGTACAGCAACAGATACGCAGTATTTT,CASSLADLAGTATDTQYF
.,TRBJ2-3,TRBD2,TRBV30,TGTGCCTGGTCCGGGGGGGGCCCCTTCACAGATACGCAGTATTTT,CAWSGGGPFTDTQYF
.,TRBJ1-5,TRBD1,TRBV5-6,TGTGCCAGCAGCTTGGGCACCGGGACAGGCATCAATCAGCCCCAGCATTTT,CASSLGTGTGINQPQHF
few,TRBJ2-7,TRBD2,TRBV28,TGTGCCAGCAGTTCTCCACTAGCGGGAGGGTACGAGCAGTACTTC,CASSSPLAGGYEQYF
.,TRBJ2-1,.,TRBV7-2,TGTGCCAGCAGCTTAGGACTTCCCCGAAACAATGAGCAGTTCTTC,CASSLGLPRNNEQFF
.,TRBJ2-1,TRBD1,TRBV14,TGTGCCAGCAGCCTCTGGACAGGGATTGAGCAGTTCTTC,CASSLWTGIEQFF
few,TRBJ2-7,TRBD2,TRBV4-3,TGCGCCAGCAGCCAAGATCATCCCCAAGCGGGGGCCTCCTACGAGCAGTACTTC,CASSQDHPQAGASYEQYF
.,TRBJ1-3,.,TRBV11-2,TGTGCCAGCAGTACCCGGACAGTCGGCGGCATATATTTT,CASSTRTVGGIYF
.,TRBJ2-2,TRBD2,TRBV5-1,TGCGCCAGCAGCCGAACCGGGACTAGCGGGGGAAGCGGGGAGCTGTTTTTT,CASSRTGTSGGSGELFF
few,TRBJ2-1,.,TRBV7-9,TGTGCCAGTTACAGGGAGGGCAATGAGCAGTTCTTC,CASYREGNEQFF
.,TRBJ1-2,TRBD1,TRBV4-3,TGCGCCAGCAGTCCACGGGACAGGGGACTTTATGGCTACACCTTC,CASSPRDRGLYGYTF
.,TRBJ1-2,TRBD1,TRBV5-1,TGCGCCAGCAGCTTGGGGGCCGGGACAGGGGGCTTTGGCTACACCTTC,CASSLGAGTGGFGYTF
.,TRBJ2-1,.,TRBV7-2,TGTGCCAGCAGCTTAGCCGCCAGCTCCTACAATGAGCAGTTCTTC,CASSLAASSYNEQFF
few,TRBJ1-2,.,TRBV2,TGTGCCAGCAGTGAAGCGCAGGGGTATGGCTACACCTTC,CASSEAQGYGYTF
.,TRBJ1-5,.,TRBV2,TGTGCCAGCAGAACCCAGATAAGTGGCAATCAGCCCCAGCATTTT,CASRTQISGNQPQHF
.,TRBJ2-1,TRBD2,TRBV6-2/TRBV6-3,TGTGCCAGCAGTTACCGCGGGAGTCTAAATGAGCAGTTCTTC,CASSYRGSLNEQFF
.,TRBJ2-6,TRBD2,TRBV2,TGTGCCAGCAGTGAAAGGCTAGCGGGCCTCTCTGGGGCCAACGTCCTGACTTTC,CASSERLAGLSGANVLTF
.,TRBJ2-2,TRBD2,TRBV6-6,TGTGCCAGCAGTCAGAGGCGGGTAGCGGGAGGGCCGGGGACCGGGGAGCTGTTTTTT,CASSQRRVAGGPGTGELFF
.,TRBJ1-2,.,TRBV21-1,TGTGCCAGCAGCAATCTATATGGCTACACCTTC,CASSNLYGYTF
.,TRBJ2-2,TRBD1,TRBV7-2,TGTGCCAGCAGCTTAGCGAAGATATGGGGACAGGGAACCACCGGGGAGCTGTTTTTT,CASSLAKIWGQGTTGELFF
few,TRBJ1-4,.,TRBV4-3,TGCGCCAGCAGCCAGTCCGCAGGGTCAGCTGAAAAACTGTTTTTT,CASSQSAGSAEKLFF
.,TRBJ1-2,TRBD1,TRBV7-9,TGTGCCAGCAGCGCCCGGGACAGCTTCTATGGCTACACCTTC,CASSARDSFYGYTF
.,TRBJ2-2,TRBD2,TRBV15,TGTGCCACCAGCAGAGCTCTGGGGGAGCGGGAGTCCACCGGGGAGCTGTTTTTT,CATSRALGERESTGELFF
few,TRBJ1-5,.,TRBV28,TGTGCCAGCCTAATGGGGGGCGGGAGTCAGCCCCAGCATTTT,CASLMGGGSQPQHF
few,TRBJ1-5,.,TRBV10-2,TGCGCCAGCAGTGAGGGTGCGAGGCAGCCCCAGCATTTT,CASSEGARQPQHF